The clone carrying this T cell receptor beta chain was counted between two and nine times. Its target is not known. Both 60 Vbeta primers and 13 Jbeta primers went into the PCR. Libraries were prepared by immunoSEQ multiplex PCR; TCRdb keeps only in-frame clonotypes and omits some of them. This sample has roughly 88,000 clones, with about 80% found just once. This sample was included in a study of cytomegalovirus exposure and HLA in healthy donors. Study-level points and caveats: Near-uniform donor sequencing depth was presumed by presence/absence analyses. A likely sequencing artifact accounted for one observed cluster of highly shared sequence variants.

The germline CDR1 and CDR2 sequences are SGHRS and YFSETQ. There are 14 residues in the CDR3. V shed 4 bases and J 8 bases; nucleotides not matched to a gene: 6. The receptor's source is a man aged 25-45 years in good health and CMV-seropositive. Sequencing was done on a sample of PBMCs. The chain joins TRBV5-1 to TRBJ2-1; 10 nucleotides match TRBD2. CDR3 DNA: TGCGCCAGCAGCGCTAGCGGGGGTGGGGATGAGCAGTTCTTC. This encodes CASSASGGGDEQFF.